The present entry profiles one T cell receptor beta chain with its context. No antigen is known for it. The CDR3 runs 14 residues. The V gene's germline CDR1 is GTSNPN and CDR2 SVGIG (reference sequence). The V end lost 3 bases, the J end lost 8 bases, and 16 bases lay between the germline ends. In total, each donor contributed a single heparinised blood draw that averaged around 110 mL. CD45RO/CCR7/CD25/CD127/CD95/CD27 separated CD4+ naive, central memory, regulatory and stem cell-like memory cells by sorting. The data belong to a study of beta chain features in type 1 diabetes. Broader study findings: When VDJ junctions were examined, type 1 diabetes patients showed fewer insertions and more deletions.

The isolated RNA, all of it, was reverse transcribed, so expressed TCRB transcripts were what got sequenced. The table came from immunoSEQ multiplex PCR; TCRdb's copy has only in-frame clones and leaves some out. The sample has approximately 250,000 clones, over 8.5% seen once. This sequence joins TRBV30 and TRBJ1-4; D possibly corresponds to TRBD1 (5 bases). The receptor was isolated from a woman younger than 35 in good health. Sequenced input: naive CD4+ T cells from blood. CDR3 DNA sequence: TGTGCCTGGAGCCCGGGACCCCGGGAGGAAAAACTGTTTTTT. Amino acids: CAWSPGPREEKLFF.